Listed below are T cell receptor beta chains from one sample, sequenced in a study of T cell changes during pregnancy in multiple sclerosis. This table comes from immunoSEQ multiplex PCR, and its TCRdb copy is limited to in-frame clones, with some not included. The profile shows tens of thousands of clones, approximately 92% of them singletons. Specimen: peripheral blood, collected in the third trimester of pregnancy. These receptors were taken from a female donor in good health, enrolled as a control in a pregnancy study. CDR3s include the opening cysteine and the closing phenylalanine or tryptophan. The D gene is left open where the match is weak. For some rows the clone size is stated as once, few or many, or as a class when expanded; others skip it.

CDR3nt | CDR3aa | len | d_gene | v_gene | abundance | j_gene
TGTGCCAGCAGCTTAGGGGCAGCTAGCAATCAGCCCCAGCATTTT | CASSLGAASNQPQHF | 15 | NA | TRBV11-2 | NA | TRBJ1-5
TGTGCCAGCAGCTTAGAACGCGGGTACTACGAGCAGTACTTC | CASSLERGYYEQYF | 14 | NA | TRBV7-2 | NA | TRBJ2-7
TGTGCCAGCAGTGCAACTCACTATGGCTACACCTTC | CASSATHYGYTF | 12 | NA | TRBV28 | NA | TRBJ1-2
TGCAGCGCTGCGACAGGGGGAAATGAAAAACTGTTTTTT | CSAATGGNEKLFF | 13 | TRBD1 | TRBV29-1 | NA | TRBJ1-4
TGTGCCAGCAGTTTATTGAGAAGCGGGAGTCAATACGAGCAGTACTTC | CASSLLRSGSQYEQYF | 16 | TRBD2 | TRBV27 | NA | TRBJ2-7
TGTGCCAGCAGTTACTTCGCGGGAACTAGAAATGAGCAGTTCTTC | CASSYFAGTRNEQFF | 15 | NA | TRBV6-5 | NA | TRBJ2-1
TGTGCCAGCTCACCAAGACAGGGGGAGGTTGGGACTGAAGCTTTCTTT | CASSPRQGEVGTEAFF | 16 | TRBD1 | TRBV18 | NA | TRBJ1-1
TGTGCCAGTACCCGAGCGGGCGGGGGGTCCTACAATGAGCAGTTCTTC | CASTRAGGGSYNEQFF | 16 | TRBD2 | TRBV19 | once | TRBJ2-1
TGTGCCATCAGTGAGGAAGGGACAGCCTACTATGGCTACACCTTC | CAISEEGTAYYGYTF | 15 | TRBD1 | TRBV10-3 | NA | TRBJ1-2
TGTGCCAGCAGCTTCCACTCCACGATCGAGCAGTACTTC | CASSFHSTIEQYF | 13 | NA | TRBV7-2 | NA | TRBJ2-7
TGTGCCAGCAGCAGTGTGTCAGGAGAGACCCAGTACTTC | CASSSVSGETQYF | 13 | NA | TRBV7-2 | NA | TRBJ2-5
TGTGCCAGCAGTGGACCGGGACAGGGTTACGAGCAGTACTTC | CASSGPGQGYEQYF | 14 | TRBD1 | TRBV6-1 | NA | TRBJ2-7
TGTGCCAGCAGCTACAGGGCCGGGGAGCTGTTTTTT | CASSYRAGELFF | 12 | NA | TRBV5-6 | NA | TRBJ2-2
TGTGCCAGCAGCCAGACAGGGTATCGTGGCTACACCTTC | CASSQTGYRGYTF | 13 | TRBD1 | TRBV6-5 | once | TRBJ1-2
TGTGCCAGCAGACTCTCTCGCTCGGGGCAAGAGACCCAGTACTTC | CASRLSRSGQETQYF | 15 | NA | TRBV7-9 | NA | TRBJ2-5
TGTGCCAGCAGTCAACAGGGGGCGGCAAACTATGGCTACACCTTC | CASSQQGAANYGYTF | 15 | TRBD1 | TRBV28 | NA | TRBJ1-2
TGCAGTGCCAGGACTCCCTACGAGCAGTACTTC | CSARTPYEQYF | 11 | NA | TRBV20-1 | NA | TRBJ2-7
TGTGCCAGCAGTTACTCGAAGTGGGCCGGCTACACCTTC | CASSYSKWAGYTF | 13 | NA | TRBV6-5 | once | TRBJ1-2
TGTGCCAGTAGTTCCTCTAGCGGGAGGACAGAGACCCAGTACTTC | CASSSSSGRTETQYF | 15 | TRBD2 | TRBV19 | NA | TRBJ2-5
TGTGCCATCAGTGAGTCGGGGCTCGGGACACTAGACACTGAAGCTTTCTTT | CAISESGLGTLDTEAFF | 17 | NA | TRBV10-3 | NA | TRBJ1-1
TGTGCCAGCCGGGACATGAACACTGAAGCTTTCTTT | CASRDMNTEAFF | 12 | NA | TRBV7-9 | NA | TRBJ1-1
TGCGCCAGCAGCGCCCCCGGGACTAGCGGTAATGAGCAGTTCTTC | CASSAPGTSGNEQFF | 15 | TRBD2 | TRBV4-1 | NA | TRBJ2-1
TGCGCCAGCAGCTTGAAGCAGGGCGGGGGCACTGAAGCTTTCTTT | CASSLKQGGGTEAFF | 15 | NA | TRBV5-1 | NA | TRBJ1-1
TGTGCCAGCAGCGGCCAGGGACTAGCGGGGGGTAACACCGGGGAGCTGTTTTTT | CASSGQGLAGGNTGELFF | 18 | TRBD2 | TRBV4-2 | once | TRBJ2-2
TGTGCCAGCAGGCCCCCTCAGGGAACCGGAAACACCATATATTTT | CASRPPQGTGNTIYF | 15 | NA | TRBV28 | NA | TRBJ1-3